The T cell receptor (beta chain) described here comes from a study of cytomegalovirus exposure and HLA in healthy donors. Notes on the study in general: Association of a missense DCLRE1C variant with TCR beta V- and J-gene trimming was reported in a later analysis.

A note on this clone: Its antigen is unknown. A junction end diverges from the germline sequence, so it may reflect a read error.

Primers for the PCR totalled 60 Vbeta and 13 Jbeta. Some clones are missing from TCRdb's copy, which holds only in-frame ones; the method was immunoSEQ multiplex PCR. The sample records roughly 80,000 clones, approximately 84% being singletons. CDR1 and CDR2 from the germline V gene are SSHAT and FNYEAQ (reference sequence). The CDR3 spans 14 residues. The chain carries TRBV7-7 and TRBJ2-1; possible D gene TRBD2, 5 bases. Material: PBMCs. This TCR came from a woman in her fifties or sixties in good health and CMV-seronegative. CDR3 sequence: CASSLHGDYNEQFF. The CDR3 DNA follows: TGTGCTAGCAGCTTGCACGGGGATTACAATGAGCAGTTCTTC.